Shown below are 17 T cell receptor beta chains from a single sample sequenced in a study of cytomegalovirus exposure and HLA in healthy donors. The PCR used 60 Vbeta and 13 Jbeta primers. The method was immunoSEQ multiplex PCR; TCRdb's version includes in-frame clones alone and lacks a portion of them. This table holds over 150,000 clones, about 80% found once. The sample taken for sequencing was PBMCs. Source of these receptors: a woman in her forties in good health and CMV-seronegative.

The J gene is TRBJ1-2, the V gene TRBV7-9; the D gene is possibly TRBD1 (6 bases). Germline CDR1 and CDR2: SEHNR and FQNEAQ (reference sequence). Trimming shortened V by 5 bases and J by 4 bases, and 14 bases separated the two germline ends. The CDR3 is 14 amino acids. For the CDR3, the DNA is TGTGCCAGCAGCCAAGGGGGGGCTGGCTATGGCTACACCTTC. The encoded protein is CASSQGGAGYGYTF. Full variable domain (missing parts from reference TRBV7-9 and TRBJ1-2): DTGVSQNPRHKITKRGQNVTFRCDPISEHNRLYWYRQTLGQGPEFLTYFQNEAQLEKSRLLSDRFSAERPKGSFSTLEIQRTEQGDSAMYLCASSQGGAGYGYTFGSGTRLTVV.

V is TRBV7-2 and J is TRBJ2-1; tentative D call: TRBD2 (5 bases). V lost 3 bases and J 8 bases, leaving 8 bases between the germline ends. This CDR3 contains 12 residues. Germline loops: CDR1 SGHTA, CDR2 FQGNSA. The CDR3 sequence: CASSFLAYEQFF. In nucleotides, the CDR3 is TGTGCCAGCAGCTTTCTAGCCTATGAGCAGTTCTTC. Filled out from reference TRBV7-2 and TRBJ2-1, the complete variable domain reads GAGVSQSPSNKVTEKGKDVELRCDPISGHTALYWYRQSLGQGLEFLIYFQGNSAPDKSGLPSDRFSAERTGGSVSTLTIQRTQQEDSAVYLCASSFLAYEQFFGPGTRLTVL.

This chain joins TRBV4-1 and TRBJ2-1; 10 positions match TRBD2. Germline CDR1 MGHRA, CDR2 YSYEKL. The junction had 15 bases not matched to a gene; V was cut back by 0 bases and J by 7 bases. The CDR3 loop spans 19 amino acids. The CDR3 protein is CASSQDRNSGRSGANEQFF. For the CDR3, the DNA is TGCGCCAGCAGCCAAGACCGGAATAGCGGGAGGTCGGGCGCTAATGAGCAGTTCTTC.

The V gene is TRBV2, the J gene TRBJ1-1; D is undetermined. This CDR3 comprises 11 residues. V was clipped by 4 bases and J by 10 bases, with 10 bases between them. Germline V gives CDR1 SNHLY, CDR2 FYNNEI. The CDR3 nucleotides read TGTGCCAGCAGTGTTCGGGGTTCAGCTTTCTTT. This codes for CASSVRGSAFF.

This sequence joins TRBV5-4 and TRBJ1-2, with TRBD1 matching 9 bases. CDR1 and CDR2 (germline): SGHNT, YYREEE (reference sequence). The CDR3 extends over 15 amino acids. V lost 4 bases, J lost 4 bases, and 8 bases stayed unmatched. The CDR3 reads CASSPRGQGTYGYTF. The CDR3 DNA follows: TGTGCCAGCAGCCCCCGAGGACAGGGGACCTATGGCTACACCTTC.

The chain recombines TRBV4-2 with TRBJ2-1; the match to TRBD2 covers 10 bases. The CDR3 runs 18 residues. V gave up 0 bases and J gave up 8 bases; unmatched junction bases: 13. The V gene's germline CDR1 is LGHNA and CDR2 YNFKEQ. The CDR3 DNA reads TGTGCCAGCAGCCAAGATCGGTTCGCAGCGGGGGGGCCGCATGAGCAGTTCTTC. As protein: CASSQDRFAAGGPHEQFF.

The chain combines TRBV10-3 with TRBJ1-1; D is unclear. V gave up 7 bases and J gave up 0 bases, with 12 bases separating them. CDR3 length: 14 amino acids. Germline V gene lookup returns CDR1 ENHRY and CDR2 SYGVKD. Written as DNA, the CDR3 is TGTGCCATCACAAGTGCGTTAATGAACACTGAAGCTTTCTTT. Protein sequence: CAITSALMNTEAFF.

This clone was picked up one time. The rearrangement links TRBV6-4 to TRBJ1-2; tentative D call: TRBD1 (6 bases). The CDR3 loop spans 14 amino acids. The V gene lost 7 bases and the J gene lost 3 bases, with 15 bases spanning the gap. The germline V gene has CDR1 MRHNA and CDR2 SNTAGT. The CDR3 spells CASIFRDIDYGYTF. CDR3 DNA: TGTGCCAGCATTTTCCGGGACATCGACTATGGCTACACCTTC.

The chain combines TRBV11-2 with TRBJ2-7; TRBD2 matches at 9 bases. The CDR3 runs to 12 residues. With V trimmed by 7 bases and J by 4 bases, 2 bases remained unmatched. Germline values: CDR1 SGHAT, CDR2 FQNNGV. This chain's CDR3 is CASTSGNYEQYF. The CDR3 region has the DNA TGTGCCAGCACTAGCGGGAATTACGAGCAGTACTTC.

This chain uses TRBV30 with TRBJ2-1; 15 bases are shared with TRBD2. The ends lost 4 bases at V and 0 bases at J; junction bases unmatched: 4. Germline values: CDR1 GTSNPN, CDR2 SVGIG (reference sequence). This CDR3 is 17 amino acids long. The CDR3 coding sequence is TGTGCCTGGATGCGGGGACTAGCGGGAGGCTCCTACAATGAGCAGTTCTTC. Translation: CAWMRGLAGGSYNEQFF.

With respect to this clone: At one end the junction does not follow the germline gene, possibly because of a read error. CDR3 nucleotides: TGTGCTAGCAGCCGACAGGAGGACACTGAAGCTTTCTTT. Its protein is CASSRQEDTEAFF. The genes are TRBV7-7 and TRBJ1-1; maybe TRBD1 (6 bases). Looked up from germline, CDR1 is SSHAT and CDR2 is FNYEAQ (reference sequence). The CDR3 is 13 residues long.

This clone appeared a single time. This chain connects TRBV4-1 to TRBJ2-3; weak D call: TRBD2 (6 bases). The CDR3 totals 15 residues. CDR1 is MGHRA and CDR2 is YSYEKL in the germline V gene. V was shortened by 0 bases and J by 8 bases, with 15 bases between the two germline ends. The CDR3: CASSQDWAAEGTQYF. CDR3 coding DNA: TGCGCCAGCAGCCAAGATTGGGCAGCGGAGGGTACGCAGTATTTT.

The genes are TRBV10-2 and TRBJ1-1; D is perhaps TRBD1 (5 bases). The CDR3 consists of 14 residues. V lost 7 bases to trimming and J lost 5 bases, with 17 bases between them. Germline CDR1 and CDR2: WSHSY and SAAADI. DNA of the CDR3: TGCGCCAGCATTCAGGGCTCCCAGTGGACTGAAGCTTTCTTT. This translates into CASIQGSQWTEAFF.

The chain employs TRBV13 and TRBJ2-2; 11 nucleotides align to TRBD2. CDR1 and CDR2 from the germline V gene are PRHDT and FYEKMQ (reference sequence). This CDR3 contains 17 residues. J gave up 1 base and V 8 bases, and 9 bases lay outside the gene matches. The CDR3 DNA follows: TGTGCCAGCCTGGACGGGACTAGCGGATGGAACACCGGGGAGCTGTTTTTT. Protein product: CASLDGTSGWNTGELFF.

V and J are TRBV6-5 and TRBJ1-1; possibly TRBD1 for D (5 bases). Germline CDR1 and CDR2: MNHEY and SVGAGI. V gave up 0 bases and J gave up 1 base, with 12 bases separating them. The CDR3 loop spans 16 amino acids. CDR3 DNA sequence: TGTGCCAGCAGTTACTCGATGCCAGGGTGGAACACTGAAGCTTTCTTT. Translated: CASSYSMPGWNTEAFF.

This chain uses TRBV2 with TRBJ2-3; 12 bases match TRBD2. The CDR3 contains 15 residues. CDR1 is SNHLY, CDR2 FYNNEI, per germline. The junction had 4 bases not matched to a gene; V was cut back by 6 bases and J by 3 bases. The CDR3 DNA reads as TGTGCCAGCAGGGGGACTAGCGGGCGAACAGATACGCAGTATTTT. Translated: CASRGTSGRTDTQYF.

This clone has only a few counts. V gene TRBV15 combines with J gene TRBJ1-2; TRBD1 might be the D (5 bases). This CDR3 is built from 17 residues. Trimming left V 3 bases short and J 4 bases short, with 21 bases between. Germline CDR1 LNHNV, CDR2 YYDKDF (reference sequence). The DNA of the CDR3 is TGTGCCACCAGCAGTGGGGGGACGGGTACCTTTGGCTATGGCTACACCTTC. Translation: CATSSGGTGTFGYGYTF.